The 13 T cell receptor beta chains below were found in one sample sequenced in a study of blood T cells in healthy people across ages. Primers used in a second PCR of roughly 6 to 11 cycles were a sample-barcoded 5' primer and a J-beta primer mix. TCRdb reprocessed the 5' RACE reads via MiXCR and lists one record per CDR3 protein. Of under 2 million distinct CDR3 sequences in the sample, about 32% were seen once. Specimen: blood. Every receptor here comes from a woman in her twenties or thirties in good health.

In this sample, this clonotype turned up a few times. This chain joins TRBV5-5 and TRBJ2-3; 12 nucleotides match TRBD2. The germline V gene encodes CDR1 SGHKS and CDR2 YYEKEE (reference sequence). With 2 bases clipped from V and 1 base from J, the junction kept 8 bases outside the gene matches. The CDR3 runs 18 residues. The CDR3 spells CASSFVLAGGPGTDTQYF. The CDR3 bases are TGTGCCAGCAGCTTCGTTCTAGCGGGAGGGCCGGGCACAGATACGCAGTATTTT.

This clonotype was counted only a few times. V usage is TRBV28 and J usage is TRBJ2-3; 15 bases line up with TRBD2. The V and J ends lost 5 bases and 7 bases, in that order; junction bases with no gene match: 4. Germline-derived CDR1 and CDR2 are MDHEN and SYDVKM. The CDR3 is 15 residues long. CDR3 nucleotides: TGTGCCAGCAGTCCCGGACTAGCGGGAGGGTATACGCAGTATTTT. Translating it yields CASSPGLAGGYTQYF.

This clonotype showed up just once. A junction end diverges from the germline sequence, so it may reflect a read error. The chain has TRBV13 and TRBJ2-1, with 10 bases lining up with TRBD2. Per germline, CDR1 PRHDT and CDR2 FYEKMQ (reference sequence). The CDR3 loop spans 16 amino acids. The CDR3 nucleotides are TGTACCAGCAGCAATGAACTAGCGGGACCATACAATGAGCAGTTCTTC. Translated, it gives CTSSNELAGPYNEQFF.

The CDR3 reads CASSLGQGGNTIYF. In nucleotides, the CDR3 is TGCGCCAGCAGCTTGGGGCAGGGTGGAAACACCATATATTTT. The chain recombines TRBV5-1 with TRBJ1-3; D is perhaps TRBD1 (5 bases). The CDR3 covers 14 residues. Germline CDR1 SGHRS, CDR2 YFSETQ. The ends were cut back, 0 bases at V and 3 bases at J, with 7 bases in the middle. The full variable domain, rest sourced from reference TRBV5-1 and TRBJ1-3, is KAGVTQTPRYLIKTRGQQVTLSCSPISGHRSVSWYQQTPGQGLQFLFEYFSETQRNKGNFPGRFSGRQFSNSRSEMNVSTLELGDSALYLCASSLGQGGNTIYFGEGSWLTVV.

This clonotype is a singleton in its sample. The chain uses TRBV3-1 and TRBJ2-5, with D maybe TRBD2 (5 bases). This CDR3 is built from 14 residues. Deletions cut 6 bases from V and 5 bases from J, with 16 bases between. Germline values: CDR1 LGHDT, CDR2 YNNKEL (reference sequence). CDR3 in amino acids: CASRSERGPETQYF. The CDR3 coding sequence is TGTGCCAGCAGGTCCGAAAGAGGGCCCGAGACCCAGTACTTC.

The J gene is TRBJ2-3, the V gene TRBV2, with TRBD2 matching over 7 bases. This CDR3 spans 17 amino acids. With 4 bases clipped from V and 2 bases from J, the junction kept 12 bases outside the gene matches. CDR1 and CDR2 (germline): SNHLY, FYNNEI. CDR3 bases: TGTGCCAGCAGTGCCCCCGTCGGCGGGGGTCCCACAGATACGCAGTATTTT. It codes for CASSAPVGGGPTDTQYF.

This clonotype was seen a handful of times. V is TRBV5-1 and J is TRBJ2-1, with D possibly matching TRBD1 (6 bases). The germline V gene encodes CDR1 SGHRS and CDR2 YFSETQ. This CDR3 comprises 16 residues. V dropped 4 bases and J dropped 0 bases, with 14 bases sitting between them. Written as DNA, the CDR3 is TGCGCCAGCAGCCGAGGACAGACGAGCTCCTACAATGAGCAGTTCTTC. Translated, it gives CASSRGQTSSYNEQFF.

This chain uses TRBV4-1 with TRBJ2-7; D is unresolved. V lost 0 bases and J lost 2, with 17 bases in between. This CDR3 has 17 residues. Per the germline V gene, CDR1 is MGHRA and CDR2 is YSYEKL. CDR3 in amino acids: CASSQDRTDQRTYEQYF. In DNA form, the CDR3 reads TGCGCCAGCAGCCAAGATAGGACGGACCAGAGGACCTACGAGCAGTACTTC.

The V call is TRBV20-1, the J call TRBJ2-7; 8 bases match TRBD1. J lost 1 base, V lost 5 bases, and 10 bases had no gene match. There are 15 residues in the CDR3. From germline, CDR1 is DFQATT and CDR2 SNEGSKA (reference sequence). The CDR3 sequence: CSAEPPRQGSYEQYF. The CDR3 DNA is TGCAGTGCTGAGCCCCCCCGACAGGGGTCCTACGAGCAGTACTTC.

The V and J genes are TRBV20-1 and TRBJ1-2; D possibly corresponds to TRBD1 (5 bases). There are 12 residues in the CDR3. Germline values: CDR1 DFQATT, CDR2 SNEGSKA (reference sequence). V was clipped by 5 bases and J by 10 bases, with 17 bases between them. The CDR3 bases are TGCAGTGCTCCCTACCCCCAGGGAACCTACACCTTC. Protein product: CSAPYPQGTYTF.

CDR3 residues: CASSPSVITGIRNEQYF. The CDR3 DNA sequence: TGTGCCAGCAGCCCAAGCGTAATTACAGGGATCCGGAACGAGCAGTACTTC. The genes are TRBV13 and TRBJ2-7; weak D call: TRBD1 (6 bases). Germline assignment: CDR1 PRHDT and CDR2 FYEKMQ (reference sequence). Between the trimmed V and J ends, which lost 5 bases and 5 bases, there was a span of 25 bases. The CDR3 totals 17 residues. The variable domain in full, with the rest retrieved from reference TRBV13 and TRBJ2-7, is AAGVIQSPRHLIKEKRETATLKCYPIPRHDTVYWYQQGPGQDPQFLISFYEKMQSDKGSIPDRFSAQQFSDYHSELNMSSLELGDSALYFCASSPSVITGIRNEQYFGPGTRLTVT.

The chain links TRBV4-2 to TRBJ1-2; TRBD1 is a possible D gene (5 bases). V was trimmed by 7 bases and J by 3 bases, leaving 12 bases between them. Germline CDR1 is LGHNA and CDR2 is YNFKEQ. The CDR3 runs to 13 residues. CDR3 sequence reads: CASKQAGDYGYTF. CDR3 sequence (DNA): TGTGCCAGCAAGCAGGCGGGGGACTATGGCTACACCTTC.

The gene calls are TRBV4-2 and TRBJ2-7; D is undetermined. The germline V gene encodes CDR1 LGHNA and CDR2 YNFKEQ. This CDR3 has 13 residues. V was trimmed by 1 base and J by 8 bases, leaving 12 bases between them. CDR3 sequence reads: CASSQGNGVKQYF. CDR3 nucleotide sequence: TGTGCCAGCAGCCAAGGAAATGGTGTTAAGCAGTACTTC.